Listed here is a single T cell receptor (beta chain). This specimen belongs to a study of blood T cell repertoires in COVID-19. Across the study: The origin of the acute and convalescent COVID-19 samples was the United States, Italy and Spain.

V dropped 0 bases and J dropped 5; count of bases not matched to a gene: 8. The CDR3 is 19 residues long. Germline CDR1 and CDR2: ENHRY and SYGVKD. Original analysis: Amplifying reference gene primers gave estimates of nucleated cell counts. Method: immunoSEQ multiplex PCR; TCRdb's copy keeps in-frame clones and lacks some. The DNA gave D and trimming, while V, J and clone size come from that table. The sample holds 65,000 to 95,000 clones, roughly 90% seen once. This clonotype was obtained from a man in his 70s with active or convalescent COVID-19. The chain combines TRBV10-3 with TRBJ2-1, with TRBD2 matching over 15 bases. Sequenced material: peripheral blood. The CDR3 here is CAISESSGGLAGGNNEQFF. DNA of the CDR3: TGTGCCATCAGTGAGTCGAGTGGAGGACTAGCGGGGGGGAACAATGAGCAGTTCTTC.